The 10 T cell receptor beta chains below come from one sample, sequenced in a study of CD8 T cells in ankylosing spondylitis. One entry per CDR3 protein, called by TCRdb with MiXCR from the 5' RACE reads. Among about 170,000 distinct CDR3 sequences listed, around 20% were seen once. The sequencing sample was made of blood, either unsorted or a sorted T cell fraction (not recorded which). These receptors came from a male donor with ankylosing spondylitis or in good health (not recorded which).

The chain has TRBV11-2 and TRBJ2-2, with 8 bases matching TRBD2. There are 16 residues in the CDR3. CDR1 SGHAT and CDR2 FQNNGV come from the germline V gene. V shed 6 bases and J 0 bases; nucleotides not matched to a gene: 6. CDR3 amino acids: CASRTWREANTGELFF. The CDR3 DNA reads TGTGCCAGCAGGACCTGGCGGGAGGCGAACACCGGGGAGCTGTTTTTT.

V gene TRBV20-1 combines with J gene TRBJ2-5; D unresolved. Per germline, CDR1 DFQATT and CDR2 SNEGSKA (reference sequence). Deletions cut 3 bases from V and 0 bases from J, with 8 bases between. The CDR3 spans 13 residues. CDR3 DNA sequence: TGCAGTGCTAGGAGTGAGTACCAAGAGACCCAGTACTTC. Translation gives CSARSEYQETQYF.

This clonotype was recorded at least ten times. V is TRBV5-1 and J is TRBJ1-2; 9 nucleotides align to TRBD1. The trim removed 4 bases at V and 4 bases at J, leaving 17 bases unmatched. CDR3 length: 18 amino acids. In germline, CDR1 is SGHRS, CDR2 YFSETQ. CDR3 nucleotide sequence: TGCGCCAGCAGCGCTGCTTTGGACAGGGGAGGATCTTTCTATGGCTACACCTTC. Translating it yields CASSAALDRGGSFYGYTF.

J is TRBJ1-5 and V is TRBV27; no clear D gene. The CDR3 length is 14 residues. V lost 6 bases and J lost 7, with 16 bases in between. Germline V gives CDR1 MNHEY, CDR2 SMNVEV (reference sequence). CDR3 sequence reads: CASSATVVRQPQHF. DNA for the CDR3: TGTGCCAGCAGCGCGACCGTAGTCCGGCAGCCCCAGCATTTT.

This clonotype was seen at least ten times. V is TRBV25-1 and J is TRBJ1-1; D gene ambiguous. Germline lookup yields CDR1 MGHDK and CDR2 SYGVNS. Trimming took off 3 bases at V and 6 bases at J, with 14 bases between the two ends. This CDR3 contains 14 residues. Written as DNA, the CDR3 is TGTGCCAGCAGTGATATCAATTACAACGCTGAAGCTTTCTTT. Encoded protein: CASSDINYNAEAFF.

This clonotype was recorded many times. The gene calls are TRBV5-1 and TRBJ2-1, with 9 bases aligning to TRBD2. Germline assignment: CDR1 SGHRS and CDR2 YFSETQ. CDR3 length equals 16 residues. Unmatched junction bases numbered 5, after V lost 0 bases and J lost 4 bases. The CDR3 bases are TGCGCCAGCAGCTTGGATGGTACTAGCGGGTACAATGAGCAGTTCTTC. As protein: CASSLDGTSGYNEQFF.

The rearrangement links TRBV5-5 to TRBJ2-3; TRBD1 agrees at 7 bases. V lost 4 bases, J lost 4 bases, and 12 bases stayed unmatched. The CDR3 has 16 amino acids. In germline, CDR1 is SGHKS, CDR2 YYEKEE (reference sequence). The CDR3 region is CASSPDDTGAADTQYF. CDR3 DNA: TGTGCCAGCAGCCCGGACGACACAGGGGCAGCAGATACGCAGTATTTT.

The chain carries TRBV7-2 and TRBJ2-3; D is unclear. Germline V gene lookup returns CDR1 SGHTA and CDR2 FQGNSA. Deletions cut 1 base from V and 4 bases from J, with 9 bases between. This CDR3 is 14 amino acids long. The CDR3 reads CASSLEIASDTQYF. DNA for the CDR3: TGTGCCAGCAGCTTAGAAATCGCGTCAGATACGCAGTATTTT.

As concerns this clonotype: One end of the junction does not line up with germline, which may come from a read error. The chain has TRBV6-1 and TRBJ1-6; 7 bases map to TRBD1. CDR3 length equals 14 residues. Per the germline V gene, CDR1 is MNHNS and CDR2 is SASEGT. The CDR3 DNA follows: TGTGCCGGCAGTAAAGGGGACAGAATTTCACCCCTCCACTTT. Amino acids: CAGSKGDRISPLHF.

The V gene is TRBV20-1, the J gene TRBJ2-3, with 8 bases that match TRBD2. Germline loops: CDR1 DFQATT, CDR2 SNEGSKA (reference sequence). The CDR3 contains 12 residues. V lost 6 bases and J lost 5; bases outside the gene matches: 4. For the CDR3, the DNA is TGCAGTGCAAGACTAGCGATAGATACGCAGTATTTT. This codes for CSARLAIDTQYF.